A selection of T cell receptor beta chains follows, all from one sample in a study of blood T cell repertoires in COVID-19. Sequencing was performed with immunoSEQ multiplex PCR; in TCRdb, only in-frame clones are kept and a portion is missing. The data contain 360,000 or so clones, 89% of them singletons. The sequencing input was peripheral blood. Every receptor here comes from a woman aged 55 to 70 with COVID-19, enrolled during active disease. CDR3s include the opening cysteine and the closing phenylalanine or tryptophan. The D gene is left open where the match is weak. The listing skips clone size in some rows; elsewhere it reads once, few, many or a size class.

CDR3 protein | CDR3 DNA | clone size | V gene | D gene | J gene
CASRPGQGNSPLHF | TGTGCCAGCAGACCGGGACAGGGGAATTCACCCCTCCACTTT | NA | TRBV27 | TRBD1 | TRBJ1-6
CASSRQGDQPQHF | TGTGCCAGCAGTCGACAGGGCGATCAGCCCCAGCATTTT | few | TRBV12-3/TRBV12-4 | TRBD1 | TRBJ1-5
CASSQEGQGVYEQYF | TGTGCCAGCAGCCAAGAAGGACAGGGCGTCTACGAGCAGTACTTC | once | TRBV4-2 | TRBD1 | TRBJ2-7
CASSWTGGDYGYTF | TGTGCCAGCAGCTGGACAGGGGGGGACTATGGCTACACCTTC | NA | TRBV5-4 | TRBD1 | TRBJ1-2
CATSWDILGGYTF | TGTGCCACCAGCTGGGACATCCTTGGGGGCTACACCTTC | NA | TRBV15 | NA | TRBJ1-2
CASTGQAYGYTF | TGTGCCAGCACAGGGCAGGCCTATGGCTACACCTTC | NA | TRBV5-5 | NA | TRBJ1-2
CASSQVKRYGYTF | TGTGCCAGCAGCCAAGTGAAGAGATATGGCTACACCTTC | once | TRBV3-1/TRBV3-2 | NA | TRBJ1-2
CASSFPGSAFF | TGTGCCAGCAGCTTTCCCGGGTCGGCTTTCTTT | NA | TRBV6-2/TRBV6-3 | NA | TRBJ1-1
CASSIETATGELFF | TGTGCCAGTAGTATTGAGACAGCCACCGGGGAGCTGTTTTTT | NA | TRBV19 | NA | TRBJ2-2
CASSLELGRSGELFF | TGTGCCAGCAGCCTAGAGTTAGGGAGATCAGGGGAGCTGTTTTTT | NA | TRBV9 | NA | TRBJ2-2
CASREVDRGGIQYF | TGTGCCAGCAGGGAAGTCGACAGGGGTGGCATTCAGTACTTC | NA | TRBV2 | TRBD1 | TRBJ2-4
CASSASYNSPLHF | TGCGCCAGCAGTGCCAGCTATAATTCACCCCTCCACTTT | once | TRBV10-1 | NA | TRBJ1-6
CASSLGGSGANVLTF | TGTGCCAGTAGTTTGGGGGGTTCTGGGGCCAACGTCCTGACTTTC | NA | TRBV19 | NA | TRBJ2-6
CASSLLLAGVQETQYF | TGCGCCAGCAGCCTCCTTCTAGCGGGGGTTCAAGAGACCCAGTACTTC | NA | TRBV5-1 | TRBD2 | TRBJ2-5
CASSRTGNTEAFF | TGCGCCAGCAGTCGGACAGGGAACACTGAAGCTTTCTTT | once | TRBV10-2 | TRBD1 | TRBJ1-1
CASSLQQGTGNTIYF | TGTGCCAGCAGCCTTCAACAGGGAACTGGAAACACCATATATTTT | NA | TRBV14 | NA | TRBJ1-3
CALPLTGELFF | TGTGCGCTACCGTTAACCGGGGAGCTGTTTTTT | few | TRBV30 | NA | TRBJ2-2
CASSPRTGRISASTEAFF | TGTGCCAGCAGCCCCCGGACAGGGCGAATATCGGCGAGCACTGAAGCTTTCTTT | NA | TRBV11-2 | TRBD1 | TRBJ1-1
CASSVGAGGTGYGYTF | TGTGCCAGCAGCGTAGGAGCAGGGGGCACTGGCTATGGCTACACCTTC | once | TRBV9 | TRBD1 | TRBJ1-2
CASSLLGAGSYNEQFF | TGTGCCAGCAGCTTACTAGGGGCAGGGTCCTACAATGAGCAGTTCTTC | NA | TRBV7-2 | NA | TRBJ2-1
CASSPAGSNQPQHF | TGTGCCAGCAGCCCGGCGGGGAGCAATCAGCCCCAGCATTTT | NA | TRBV14 | NA | TRBJ1-5
CASSAGGSEQYF | TGTGCCAGCAGTGCCGGGGGGTCCGAGCAGTACTTC | once | TRBV2 | TRBD2 | TRBJ2-7
CASSLEGQMNTEAFF | TGTGCCAGCAGCTTGGAGGGACAGATGAACACTGAAGCTTTCTTT | NA | TRBV5-5 | TRBD1 | TRBJ1-1
CASSQGASGIDEQFF | TGTGCCAGCAGTCAGGGGGCATCGGGTATCGATGAGCAGTTCTTC | many | TRBV28 | TRBD1 | TRBJ2-1
CASSPGAGGRMNTEAFF | TGCGCCAGCAGCCCCGGAGCCGGGGGACGCATGAACACTGAAGCTTTCTTT | NA | TRBV5-1 | NA | TRBJ1-1
CASSQCTPRGEAFF | TGCGCCAGCAGTCAATGTACACCGCGGGGTGAAGCTTTCTTT | NA | TRBV23-1 | NA | TRBJ1-1
CASGSRGITDTQYF | TGTGCCAGTGGGAGCAGGGGGATCACAGATACGCAGTATTTT | NA | TRBV5-5 | TRBD1 | TRBJ2-3
CASSEVGDSYGYTF | TGTGCCAGCAGTGAAGTAGGGGACAGCTATGGCTACACCTTC | NA | TRBV25-1 | TRBD1 | TRBJ1-2
CASSRGGGLQETQYF | TGTGCCAGCAGCCGAGGCGGGGGGTTACAAGAGACCCAGTACTTC | once | TRBV7-8 | TRBD2 | TRBJ2-5
CASSLGTPYSGNTIYF | TGCGCCAGCAGCTTGGGGACTCCTTACTCTGGAAACACCATATATTTT | once | TRBV5-1 | NA | TRBJ1-3
CASSLRQEAYEQYF | TGTGCCAGCAGTTTGCGGCAGGAGGCCTACGAGCAGTACTTC | NA | TRBV28 | NA | TRBJ2-7
CSARRGDTQYF | TGCAGTGCTAGGCGGGGAGATACGCAGTATTTT | NA | TRBV20-1 | NA | TRBJ2-3
CASRNGPGNEQFF | TGTGCCAGCAGGAACGGTCCGGGCAATGAGCAGTTCTTC | once | TRBV3-1/TRBV3-2 | NA | TRBJ2-1
CASSQDLPGQVNEKLFF | TGTGCCAGCAGCCAAGATTTGCCCGGACAGGTTAATGAAAAACTGTTTTTT | NA | TRBV14 | TRBD1 | TRBJ1-4
CASSRDRGEQYF | TGTGCCAGCAGCCGGGACAGGGGTGAGCAGTATTTT | NA | TRBV7-2 | TRBD1 | TRBJ2-3
CASSSTGGSYNEQFF | TGTGCCAGCAGCTCGACAGGGGGCTCCTACAATGAGCAGTTCTTC | NA | TRBV13 | TRBD1 | TRBJ2-1
CASSPRGQVDSPLHF | TGTGCCAGCTCACCAAGAGGACAGGTTGATTCACCCCTCCACTTT | NA | TRBV18 | TRBD1 | TRBJ1-6
CSVEGAGGYTF | TGCAGCGTTGAGGGGGCGGGCGGCTACACCTTC | once | TRBV29-1 | NA | TRBJ1-2
CASSLARNTEAFF | TGTGCCAGCAGCTTAGCCAGGAACACTGAAGCTTTCTTT | NA | TRBV11-3 | NA | TRBJ1-1
CASSQATSGGSHTQYF | TGTGCCAGCAGCCAAGCCACTAGCGGGGGTTCCCATACGCAGTATTTT | NA | TRBV3-1/TRBV3-2 | TRBD2 | TRBJ2-3
CASSIPPGAGGGYNEQFF | TGTGCCAGTAGTATCCCCCCGGGGGCGGGGGGGGGTTACAATGAGCAGTTCTTC | NA | TRBV19 | TRBD2 | TRBJ2-1